Listed below are T cell receptor beta chains from one sample, sequenced in a study of cytomegalovirus exposure and HLA in healthy donors. Produced via immunoSEQ multiplex PCR; TCRdb's table is partial and in-frame only. The table has approximately 190,000 clones, about 86% seen once. Sequencing was carried out using PBMCs. The source is a man aged 40-49 years in good health and CMV-seropositive. Each CDR3 is given with its conserved first and last residue. Each record gives: J gene, clone size, D gene, V gene, CDR3 protein, CDR3 DNA. D genes are given only for firm matches. Size values are once, few and many counts, or a class for expanded clones, and some rows have none.

j_call: TRBJ1-5; clone_size: .; d_call: TRBD1; v_call: TRBV19; cdr3_aa: CASSKTGVIGNQPQHF; cdr3_nt: TGTGCCAGTAGTAAGACAGGGGTTATAGGCAATCAGCCCCAGCATTTT
j_call: TRBJ2-3; clone_size: .; d_call: .; v_call: TRBV2; cdr3_aa: CASSDVVSNQPQYF; cdr3_nt: TGTGCCAGCAGTGACGTGGTTAGCAATCAGCCCCAGTATTTT
j_call: TRBJ1-2; clone_size: .; d_call: TRBD1; v_call: TRBV29-1; cdr3_aa: CSVVETGGSFYGYTF; cdr3_nt: TGCAGCGTCGTTGAGACAGGGGGATCTTTCTATGGCTACACCTTC
j_call: TRBJ2-1; clone_size: few; d_call: .; v_call: TRBV29-1; cdr3_aa: CSVEGLRQSTYNEQFF; cdr3_nt: TGCAGCGTTGAAGGACTCCGACAGTCTACCTACAATGAGCAGTTCTTC
j_call: TRBJ2-7; clone_size: once; d_call: TRBD2; v_call: TRBV6-1; cdr3_aa: CASSEFELAGNNEQYF; cdr3_nt: TGTGCCAGCAGTGAATTTGAGCTAGCGGGAAATAACGAGCAGTACTTC
j_call: TRBJ2-1; clone_size: once; d_call: TRBD2; v_call: TRBV5-6; cdr3_aa: CASSSRLAGTEFF; cdr3_nt: TGTGCCAGCAGCTCGCGACTAGCGGGGACCGAGTTCTTC
j_call: TRBJ2-1; clone_size: .; d_call: .; v_call: TRBV5-5; cdr3_aa: CASGIQGGNNEQFF; cdr3_nt: TGTGCCAGCGGGATACAGGGCGGTAACAATGAGCAGTTCTTC
j_call: TRBJ1-2; clone_size: .; d_call: .; v_call: TRBV27; cdr3_aa: CASSLSNRNYGYTF; cdr3_nt: TGTGCCAGCAGTTTATCGAACAGAAACTATGGCTACACCTTC
j_call: TRBJ1-2; clone_size: .; d_call: TRBD1; v_call: TRBV7-9; cdr3_aa: CASSLEQGAVSYGYTF; cdr3_nt: TGTGCCAGCAGCTTAGAACAGGGGGCGGTCTCCTATGGCTACACCTTC
j_call: TRBJ1-3; clone_size: .; d_call: .; v_call: TRBV13; cdr3_aa: CASSLGEGVAGNTIYF; cdr3_nt: TGTGCCAGCAGCTTAGGAGAGGGGGTAGCTGGAAACACCATATATTTT
j_call: TRBJ2-7; clone_size: .; d_call: TRBD2; v_call: TRBV30; cdr3_aa: CAWSPGTSGGEQYF; cdr3_nt: TGTGCCTGGAGTCCAGGGACTAGCGGGGGCGAGCAGTACTTC
j_call: TRBJ2-4; clone_size: .; d_call: .; v_call: TRBV20-1; cdr3_aa: CSARPGNIQYF; cdr3_nt: TGCAGTGCTAGACCGGGGAACATTCAGTACTTC
j_call: TRBJ1-1; clone_size: .; d_call: .; v_call: TRBV5-6; cdr3_aa: CASSFRGPGGTEAFF; cdr3_nt: TGTGCCAGCAGCTTCCGAGGCCCCGGAGGGACTGAAGCTTTCTTT
j_call: TRBJ2-3; clone_size: once; d_call: .; v_call: TRBV2; cdr3_aa: CASRLLDTQYF; cdr3_nt: TGTGCCAGCAGACTCTTGGATACGCAGTATTTT
j_call: TRBJ1-4; clone_size: .; d_call: .; v_call: TRBV7-8; cdr3_aa: CASSLFLLKEEKLFF; cdr3_nt: TGTGCCAGCAGCTTATTTCTCCTTAAAGAGGAAAAACTGTTTTTT
j_call: TRBJ2-5; clone_size: .; d_call: .; v_call: TRBV7-9; cdr3_aa: CASSLAPVGAPAGETQYF; cdr3_nt: TGTGCCAGCAGCTTAGCGCCAGTGGGAGCCCCAGCGGGAGAGACCCAGTACTTC
j_call: TRBJ1-2; clone_size: .; d_call: .; v_call: TRBV7-9; cdr3_aa: CASSSTDDFYGYTF; cdr3_nt: TGTGCCAGCAGCTCGACAGACGACTTCTATGGCTACACCTTC
j_call: TRBJ1-1; clone_size: once; d_call: .; v_call: TRBV5-1; cdr3_aa: CASSRNRADTEAFF; cdr3_nt: TGCGCCAGCAGCAGGAACAGGGCGGACACTGAAGCTTTCTTT
j_call: TRBJ2-1; clone_size: .; d_call: .; v_call: TRBV5-4; cdr3_aa: CASSFIADEQFF; cdr3_nt: TGTGCCAGCAGCTTCATTGCGGATGAGCAGTTCTTC
j_call: TRBJ2-5; clone_size: once; d_call: TRBD2; v_call: TRBV5-8; cdr3_aa: CASSFLQREAKETQYF; cdr3_nt: TGTGCCAGCAGCTTTCTGCAGCGGGAGGCCAAAGAGACCCAGTACTTC
j_call: TRBJ2-7; clone_size: .; d_call: .; v_call: TRBV28; cdr3_aa: CASRIRVSYEQYF; cdr3_nt: TGTGCCAGCAGAATTCGGGTCTCCTACGAGCAGTACTTC
j_call: TRBJ1-1; clone_size: .; d_call: TRBD1; v_call: TRBV9; cdr3_aa: CASSPRQGGNTEAFF; cdr3_nt: TGTGCCAGCAGCCCACGACAGGGGGGGAACACTGAAGCTTTCTTT
j_call: TRBJ2-1; clone_size: .; d_call: .; v_call: TRBV7-8; cdr3_aa: CASSPFSQSTYNEQFF; cdr3_nt: TGTGCCAGCAGCCCCTTTTCGCAAAGCACCTACAATGAGCAGTTCTTC
j_call: TRBJ1-6; clone_size: .; d_call: TRBD1; v_call: TRBV5-1; cdr3_aa: CASSLEGQGNSPLHF; cdr3_nt: TGCGCCAGCAGCTTGGAGGGACAGGGTAATTCACCCCTCCACTTT
j_call: TRBJ1-2; clone_size: .; d_call: .; v_call: TRBV4-1; cdr3_aa: CASSPGYNYGYTF; cdr3_nt: TGCGCCAGCAGTCCGGGTTATAACTATGGCTACACCTTC
j_call: TRBJ2-2; clone_size: .; d_call: TRBD2; v_call: TRBV7-2; cdr3_aa: CASSPTSGRALAGELFF; cdr3_nt: TGTGCCAGCAGCCCGACTAGCGGGAGGGCCCTTGCAGGGGAGCTGTTTTTT
j_call: TRBJ1-1; clone_size: .; d_call: .; v_call: TRBV5-1; cdr3_aa: CASSLAGRAVTEAFF; cdr3_nt: TGCGCCAGCAGCTTGGCCGGCAGGGCGGTCACTGAAGCTTTCTTT
j_call: TRBJ2-3; clone_size: .; d_call: .; v_call: TRBV18; cdr3_aa: CASSPRLATDTQYF; cdr3_nt: TGTGCCAGCTCACCACGTCTAGCCACAGATACGCAGTATTTT
j_call: TRBJ2-3; clone_size: once; d_call: TRBD2; v_call: TRBV29-1; cdr3_aa: CSVGSRLAADTQYF; cdr3_nt: TGCAGCGTTGGGTCTCGACTAGCAGCAGATACGCAGTATTTT
j_call: TRBJ2-5; clone_size: .; d_call: .; v_call: TRBV28; cdr3_aa: CASRNIVTASLKQETQYF; cdr3_nt: TGTGCCAGCAGAAATATAGTTACTGCTAGTTTAAAGCAAGAGACCCAGTACTTC